This T cell receptor (beta chain) was found in a study of cytomegalovirus exposure and HLA in healthy donors. Across the study: In an early release, HLA-typed donors contributed some 80 million unique TCR sequences. Study results and caveats: In a later analysis, a genetic analysis reported fewer productive-TCR N-insertions in an Asian-associated ancestry cluster than the cohort average. Reports credit the classifier with highly specific, highly sensitive diagnosis of cytomegalovirus status.

Worth noting for this clone: Its antigen is still unknown.

The PCR employed 60 Vbeta primers together with 13 Jbeta primers. Original methodology: As a later analysis found, there were around 86 million unique TCR beta chains, of which some 9.9 million were shared. Method: immunoSEQ multiplex PCR; TCRdb's copy keeps in-frame clones and lacks some. V and J calls and clone size are copied from that table; D and trimming were computed from the DNA. This table has 150,000 to 170,000 clones, approximately 80% appearing once. J gave up 6 bases and V 5 bases, and 6 bases lay outside the gene matches. Germline CDR1 SGHDT, CDR2 YYEEEE. The CDR3 totals 14 residues. Sequencing was done on a sample of PBMCs. The source is a man in his thirties or forties in good health and CMV-seropositive. V gene TRBV5-6 combines with J gene TRBJ2-1; 9 bases fit TRBD2. CDR3 sequence: CASSSAGGRNEQFF. CDR3 coding DNA: TGTGCCAGCAGTTCCGCGGGAGGGCGCAATGAGCAGTTCTTC.